The T cell receptor beta chain under discussion was sequenced for a study of CDR3 diversity in severe acne. Notes on this clonotype: A much larger clone differs from this one at a single base, so this may be a read error.

MiXCR, applied by TCRdb to the PCR reads, yields one record per CDR3 protein. The data contain fewer than 90,000 distinct CDR3 sequences, less than 65% of them singletons. CDR3 length equals 15 residues. From germline, CDR1 is LNHDA and CDR2 SQIVND (reference sequence). The rearrangement links TRBV19 to TRBJ2-3, with 7 bases aligning to TRBD2. The source is a male donor with severe acne vulgaris. The sequencing input was blood. The CDR3 region is CTSSIGGRGVDTQYF. CDR3 bases: TGTACCAGTAGTATAGGTGGCCGGGGGGTGGATACGCAGTATTTT.